The sequence of this TCR beta chain was determined in a study of blood T cell repertoires in COVID-19. The CDR3 has 17 residues. Germline-derived CDR1 and CDR2 are KGHSH and LQKENI. The V and J ends lost 3 bases and 4 bases, in that order; junction bases with no gene match: 7. This table comes from immunoSEQ multiplex PCR, and its TCRdb copy is limited to in-frame clones, with some not included. The table lists hundreds of thousands of clones, roughly nine tenths of them singletons, with under 3.5% in the top ten. Participants had their cohort set by participant-reported clinical history. The chain has TRBV18 and TRBJ2-3; 13 nucleotides match TRBD2. This clonotype was obtained from a woman in her fifties or sixties who had recovered from COVID-19. Material for sequencing was PBMCs or T cells enriched from blood (not recorded which). Here the CDR3 reads CASSPGLAGASADTQYF. For the CDR3, the DNA is TGTGCCAGCTCACCCGGACTAGCGGGAGCCTCTGCAGATACGCAGTATTTT.